The clone carrying this T cell receptor delta chain was seen many times. Its cognate antigen is unknown. This DNA's translation differs at residue 14 from TCRdb's protein, which comes from a much larger clone; a read error is likely, and the protein shown is translated from the DNA. TCRdb reprocessed the multiplex PCR reads using CATT. The sample has 85,000 to 100,000 delta-chain clones, roughly 0.98% seen once. The data stem from a study of γδ T cells in repeated Plasmodium falciparum infection. Study findings and constraints: Over time and infection, Vgamma9/Vdelta2+ repertoires remained highly stable and polyclonal.

Vgamma9/Vdelta2+ and Vdelta2-negative gammadelta T cells were flow-sorted from PBMC for bulk sequencing. The CDR3 sequence is 15 residues long. Per germline, CDR1 GEAIGNYY and CDR2 EKD. Sequences were obtained from gamma-delta T cells from blood. The chain links TRDV2 to TRDJ2, with D perhaps TRDD3 (6 bases). The end of the DNA aligns better with TRDJ1, so the J call may be wrong. This clonotype originated in a pool of human donors (malaria-infected and uninfected, not separated). The CDR3 sequence is CACDTVGGRTAQLIF. The CDR3 DNA follows: TGTGCCTGTGACACCGTAGGGGGACGGACAGCACAACTCATCTTT.